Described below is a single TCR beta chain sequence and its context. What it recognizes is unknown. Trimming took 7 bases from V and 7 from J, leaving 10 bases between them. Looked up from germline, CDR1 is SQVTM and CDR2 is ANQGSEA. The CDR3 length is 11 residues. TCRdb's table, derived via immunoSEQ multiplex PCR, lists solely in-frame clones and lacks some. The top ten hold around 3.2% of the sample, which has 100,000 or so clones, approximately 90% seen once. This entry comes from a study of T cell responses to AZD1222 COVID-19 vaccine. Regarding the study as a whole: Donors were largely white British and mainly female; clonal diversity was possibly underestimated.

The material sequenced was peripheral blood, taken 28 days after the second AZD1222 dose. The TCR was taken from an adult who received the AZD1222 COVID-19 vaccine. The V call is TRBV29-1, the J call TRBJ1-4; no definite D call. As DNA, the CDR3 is TGCAGCGCTACTGAGAGTGAAAAACTGTTTTTT. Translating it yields CSATESEKLFF.